The 32 T cell receptor beta chains below were found in one sample sequenced in a study of blood T cell dynamics during melanoma immunotherapy (dated by TCRdb to about 2020). Libraries were prepared through the immunoSEQ multiplex PCR assay. The source is immuneACCESS, and TCRdb retained only in-frame sequences with V and J called. Part of the clones is not carried over; for the studies checked, unresolved V genes explain less than half of this, and the remainder is unexplained. For this sample the table gives about 7,600 clones, of which about 84% were detected only once. The ten largest clonotypes hold about 5.2% of the sample. The sample's time point label, in plain terms: week 3, after first cycle of checkpoint inhibitor. Material: blood, obtained from a patient treated with checkpoint blockade. Source of these receptors: a human donor with melanoma.

The rearrangement joins TRBV4-1 to TRBJ2-7; D not certain. Per the germline V gene, CDR1 is MGHRA and CDR2 is YSYEKL. CDR3 size: 15 residues. V was cut by 4 bases and J by 3 bases, with 16 bases left in between. The CDR3 spells CASSRMPGQNYEQYF. The CDR3 DNA reads TGCGCCAGCAGCCGAATGCCCGGCCAAAACTACGAGCAGTACTTC.

In this sample, this clone turned up a few times. The chain uses TRBV4-1 and TRBJ1-2, with a weak D call TRBD1 (6 bases). Between the trimmed V and J ends, which lost 5 bases and 1 base, there was a span of 17 bases. Germline assignment: CDR1 MGHRA and CDR2 YSYEKL. The CDR3 is 16 residues long. CDR3 sequence: CASSRGENSLNYGYTF. The CDR3 nucleotides read TGCGCCAGCAGCAGGGGGGAGAATTCCCTTAACTATGGCTACACCTTC.

This chain links TRBV7-2 with TRBJ2-7, with 7 bases matching TRBD2. J lost 3 bases, V lost 1 base, and 6 bases had no gene match. The CDR3 has 15 residues. Germline CDR1 and CDR2: SGHTA and FQGNSA. The CDR3 region has the DNA TGTGCCAGCAGCTTAGAGGTTGGCGGGAGCTACGAGCAGTACGTC. Amino acids: CASSLEVGGSYEQYV.

The chain carries TRBV2 and TRBJ2-7, with D maybe TRBD1 (6 bases). The CDR3 sequence is 12 residues long. The V end lost 2 bases, the J end lost 7 bases, and 9 bases lay between the germline ends. In germline, CDR1 is SNHLY, CDR2 FYNNEI. The CDR3 is CASSEQGYEQYV. The CDR3 DNA sequence: TGTGCCAGCAGTGAACAGGGGTATGAGCAGTACGTC.

V gene TRBV5-1 combines with J gene TRBJ2-1; 7 bases are a match to TRBD1. CDR3 length equals 15 residues. Germline CDR1 and CDR2: SGHRS and YFSETQ. Trimming cost V 1 base and J 5 bases; bases outside gene matches: 6. The CDR3 sequence is CASSLTDRTNNEQFF. For the CDR3, the DNA is TGCGCCAGCAGCTTGACGGACAGGACCAACAATGAGCAGTTCTTC. Looking up the rest from reference TRBV5-1 and TRBJ2-1 gives the full variable domain: KAGVTQTPRYLIKTRGQQVTLSCSPISGHRSVSWYQQTPGQGLQFLFEYFSETQRNKGNFPGRFSGRQFSNSRSEMNVSTLELGDSALYLCASSLTDRTNNEQFFGPGTRLTVL.

The V and J genes are TRBV19 and TRBJ2-7; TRBD2 aligns across 8 bases. The V segment lost 3 bases and the J segment 4 bases; nucleotides outside the gene matches: 5. This CDR3 has 14 amino acids. Per germline, CDR1 LNHDA and CDR2 SQIVND (reference sequence). This CDR3 is CASSIALAAYEQYV. The CDR3 DNA reads as TGTGCCAGTAGTATCGCACTAGCGGCGTACGAGCAGTACGTC.

This clone has a handful of counts. This chain links TRBV19 with TRBJ1-5; TRBD1 is a possible D gene (5 bases). The ends were cut back, 4 bases at V and 3 bases at J, with 10 bases in the middle. This CDR3 is built from 14 residues. Germline values: CDR1 LNHDA, CDR2 SQIVND (reference sequence). The CDR3 DNA reads as TGTGCCAGTAGTACCCTAGGGACCAATCAGCCCCAGCATTTT. This translates into CASSTLGTNQPQHF.

The chain carries TRBV12-5 and TRBJ2-7, with 8 bases lining up with TRBD1. This CDR3 region has 14 residues. V shed 5 bases, J shed 2 bases, and the junction held 5 bases outside the gene matches. The germline gives CDR1 LGHNT, CDR2 FRNRAP. CDR3 protein: CASGPQGAAYEQYF. CDR3 sequence (DNA): TGTGCTAGTGGTCCTCAGGGGGCAGCCTACGAGCAGTACTTC.

This chain uses TRBV20-1 with TRBJ2-7, with TRBD2 as a possible D gene (6 bases). This CDR3 is 11 amino acids long. CDR1 and CDR2 from the germline V gene are DFQATT and SNEGSKA (reference sequence). V lost 3 bases to trimming and J lost 7 bases, with 10 bases between them. Written as DNA, the CDR3 is TGCAGTGCTAGCGGGAGCAGGGAGCAGTACGTC. This codes for CSASGSREQYV.

This chain uses TRBV6-1 with TRBJ2-7; the D gene could be TRBD1 or TRBD2 (6 bases each). The ends were cut back, 8 bases at V and 2 bases at J, with 16 bases in the middle. The germline V gene has CDR1 MNHNS and CDR2 SASEGT. CDR3 length: 14 amino acids. The CDR3 bases are TGTGCCAGCTGTGGGCGGGACATCCCCTACGAGCAGTACTTC. The encoded protein is CASCGRDIPYEQYF.

This clone was seen more than once but under ten times. The chain joins TRBV11-2 to TRBJ1-2; 7 bases map to TRBD1. This CDR3 is 13 amino acids long. V lost 5 bases and J lost 2; bases outside the gene matches: 2. The germline gives CDR1 SGHAT, CDR2 FQNNGV. The CDR3 nucleotides read TGTGCCAGCAGCCGACAGGGAAACTATGGCTACACCTTC. Its translation is CASSRQGNYGYTF.

This chain links TRBV28 with TRBJ1-4, with 12 bases matching TRBD1. This CDR3 has 17 residues. CDR1 is MDHEN, CDR2 SYDVKM, per germline. Germline trimming cut 3 bases from V and 9 bases from J; bases unmatched to any gene: 11. The CDR3 DNA follows: TGTGCCAGCAGTTTGGGACAGGGGGCGTTAGGTGTGAAAAAACTGTTTTTT. It yields the protein CASSLGQGALGVKKLFF.

CDR3 nucleotide sequence: TGTGCCAGCAGCCCCAGGGGGGCGGGCTATGGCTACACCTTC. This gives the protein CASSPRGAGYGYTF. V usage is TRBV5-6 and J usage is TRBJ1-2, with 7 bases fitting TRBD1. Per the germline V gene, CDR1 is SGHDT and CDR2 is YYEEEE. The CDR3 runs to 14 residues. V trimming: 4 bases; J trimming: 4 bases; junction bases outside the gene matches: 7.

CDR3 residues: CASSIRVGNTIYF. The CDR3 DNA follows: TGTGCCAGCAGTATTAGGGTTGGAAACACCATATATTTT. The V call is TRBV27, the J call TRBJ1-3, with D unclear. Per germline, CDR1 MNHEY and CDR2 SMNVEV (reference sequence). The CDR3 is made up of 13 amino acids. Trimming cost V 5 bases and J 3 bases, with 8 bases left between them.

This rearrangement joins TRBV5-6 to TRBJ2-7; 9 nucleotides line up with TRBD1. CDR3 length equals 16 residues. V shed 3 bases and J 5 bases; nucleotides not matched to a gene: 12. The V gene's germline CDR1 is SGHDT and CDR2 YYEEEE. CDR3 sequence (DNA): TGTGCCAGCAGCTCTTACACCGGGACAGGGACCCACGAGCAGTACGTC. It encodes CASSSYTGTGTHEQYV.

The V gene is TRBV18, the J gene TRBJ1-4; 8 bases fit TRBD1. The germline V gene has CDR1 KGHSH and CDR2 LQKENI. V was pared by 4 bases and J by 2 bases, with 9 bases of the junction left unmatched. The CDR3 totals 17 residues. In nucleotides, the CDR3 is TGTGCCAGCTCACAGTCAGGGGGCGCCTACACTAATGAAAAACTGTTTTTT. This codes for CASSQSGGAYTNEKLFF.

The chain employs TRBV6-1 and TRBJ2-7; possibly TRBD1 for D (5 bases). CDR3 length equals 14 residues. Germline loops: CDR1 MNHNS, CDR2 SASEGT. Trimming removed 6 bases at V and 4 bases at J, with 16 bases between. CDR3 residues: CASRSGHGEYEQYV. CDR3 bases: TGTGCCAGCAGATCCGGACACGGAGAATACGAGCAGTACGTC.

The rearrangement uses TRBV6-5 and TRBJ1-5, with unresolved D. V was pared by 6 bases and J by 3 bases, with 9 bases between. From germline, CDR1 is MNHEY and CDR2 SVGAGI. CDR3 length: 13 residues. Here the CDR3 reads CASSPGNNQPQHF. The CDR3 bases are TGTGCCAGCAGCCCGGGCAACAATCAGCCCCAGCATTTT.

The J gene is TRBJ2-5, the V gene TRBV5-1, with D unclear. The J call may be wrong; the DNA end is better matched by TRBJ2-7. Germline CDR1 and CDR2: SGHRS and YFSETQ. This CDR3 is 15 amino acids long. CDR3 sequence reads: CASSLAPAVSYEQYF. CDR3 sequence (DNA): TGCGCCAGCAGCTTGGCGCCAGCCGTTTCATACGAGCAGTACTTC.

This chain links TRBV5-4 with TRBJ1-4; TRBD1 is a possible D gene (6 bases). The germline V gene encodes CDR1 SGHNT and CDR2 YYREEE (reference sequence). This CDR3 contains 14 residues. Trimming left V 5 bases short and J 1 base short, with 9 bases between. The CDR3 region has the DNA TGTGCCAGCAGTTCGGACAGAACTAATGAAAAACTGTTTTTT. Its translation is CASSSDRTNEKLFF.

This clone was seen a single time. The genes are TRBV30 and TRBJ2-1; 8 positions agree with TRBD2. Unmatched junction bases numbered 0, after V lost 5 bases and J lost 0 bases. Germline lookup yields CDR1 GTSNPN and CDR2 SVGIG (reference sequence). The CDR3 consists of 13 residues. This chain's CDR3 is CAWGTSSYNEQFF. The CDR3 bases are TGTGCCTGGGGGACTAGCTCCTACAATGAGCAGTTCTTC.

This clone occurred a few times. The chain couples TRBV5-1 to TRBJ1-2; D is uncertain. CDR1 is SGHRS, CDR2 YFSETQ, per germline. The ends were cut back, 2 bases at V and 5 bases at J, with 13 bases in the middle. The CDR3 is 14 amino acids. The CDR3 here is CASSLSGGEYGYTF. The CDR3 DNA is TGCGCCAGCAGCTTAAGTGGCGGGGAATATGGCTACACCTTC.

This clone was seen a single time. The chain joins TRBV19 to TRBJ1-1, with D possibly being TRBD1 (5 bases). Germline-derived CDR1 and CDR2 are LNHDA and SQIVND (reference sequence). CDR3 length: 14 residues. V lost 3 bases and J 2 bases, leaving 10 bases between the germline ends. In DNA form, the CDR3 reads TGTGCCAGTAGTATTGGGCAGGGCAACACTGAAGCTTTCTTT. This codes for CASSIGQGNTEAFF.

This chain uses TRBV5-4 with TRBJ1-1, with D possibly matching TRBD1 (5 bases). Germline CDR1 and CDR2: SGHNT and YYREEE (reference sequence). Trimming pared 2 bases from V and 3 bases from J, leaving 11 bases between. The CDR3 covers 14 residues. CDR3 bases: TGTGCCAGCAGCTTCGGGACGGACTACACTGAAGCTTTCTTT. It yields the protein CASSFGTDYTEAFF.

The chain uses TRBV29-1 and TRBJ1-5; D uncertain. The CDR3 is 13 amino acids. The V end lost 7 bases, the J end lost 0 bases, and 10 bases lay between the germline ends. The germline V gene encodes CDR1 SQVTM and CDR2 ANQGSEA. CDR3 region: CSAAVGSNQPQHF. The CDR3 DNA is TGCAGCGCTGCCGTCGGTAGCAATCAGCCCCAGCATTTT.

The CDR3 is CASSTGGRGGRNEQFF. The CDR3 DNA is TGTGCCAGTAGCACAGGGGGCAGGGGAGGGCGGAATGAGCAGTTCTTC. The chain recombines TRBV19 with TRBJ2-1; 9 nucleotides match TRBD1. The CDR3 runs 16 residues. V was pared by 6 bases and J by 7 bases, with 13 bases of the junction left unmatched. The germline gives CDR1 LNHDA, CDR2 SQIVND (reference sequence).

The chain links TRBV19 to TRBJ1-5; D gene uncertain. Germline lookup yields CDR1 LNHDA and CDR2 SQIVND (reference sequence). Trimming pared 2 bases from V and 5 bases from J, leaving 7 bases between. The CDR3 extends over 13 amino acids. CDR3 sequence reads: CASSIHGDQPQHF. CDR3 sequence (DNA): TGTGCCAGTAGTATACATGGGGATCAGCCCCAGCATTTT. Full variable domain (missing parts from reference TRBV19 and TRBJ1-5): DGGITQSPKYLFRKEGQNVTLSCEQNLNHDAMYWYRQDPGQGLRLIYYSQIVNDFQKGDIAEGYSVSREKKESFPLTVTSAQKNPTAFYLCASSIHGDQPQHFGDGTRLSIL.

The J gene is TRBJ2-7, the V gene TRBV21-1; the D call TRBD2 from the table was never checked on the DNA. TRBV21-1 is termed a pseudogene. This CDR3 has 16 amino acids. CDR3 in amino acids: CASSNPGLAPLHEQYV. The DNA of the CDR3 is TGTGCCAGCAGCAATCCCGGACTAGCTCCCCTTCACGAGCAGTACGTC.

This rearrangement joins TRBV19 to TRBJ1-5; 10 nucleotides align to TRBD1. This CDR3 is built from 16 residues. The J segment lost 1 base and the V segment lost 2 bases, leaving 2 bases of the junction unmatched. Germline CDR1 and CDR2: LNHDA and SQIVND (reference sequence). DNA of the CDR3: TGTGCCAGTAGTATAATGGACAGGGGGAGCAATCAGCCCCAGCATTTT. It translates to CASSIMDRGSNQPQHF.

This clone has only one observation. The chain uses TRBV18 and TRBJ2-7, with TRBD2 matching 9 bases. The CDR3 contains 19 residues. The germline gives CDR1 KGHSH, CDR2 LQKENI. V lost 6 bases, J lost 6 bases, and 24 bases stayed unmatched. The CDR3 sequence is CASSGGGRLAGEGFAEQYV. The CDR3 DNA reads as TGTGCCAGCTCTGGAGGGGGCCGTTTAGCGGGAGAGGGGTTTGCCGAGCAGTACGTC.

The chain has TRBV18 and TRBJ2-3; D not resolved. V was pared by 0 bases and J by 3 bases, with 7 bases between. Germline lookup yields CDR1 KGHSH and CDR2 LQKENI. The CDR3 contains 14 residues. The CDR3 sequence: CASSPPVGTDTQYF. The CDR3 DNA sequence: TGTGCCAGCTCACCACCCGTGGGAACAGATACGCAGTATTTT.

The chain is built from TRBV7-2 and TRBJ2-7; D not certain. Per germline, CDR1 SGHTA and CDR2 FQGNSA. This CDR3 has 14 residues. V was clipped by 2 bases and J by 1 base, with 9 bases between them. CDR3 in DNA: TGTGCCAGCAGCTTATGGCAGGATTCCTACGAGCAGTACTTC. It specifies CASSLWQDSYEQYF.